This TCR beta chain was found in a study of cytomegalovirus exposure and HLA in healthy donors. As for the study in general: Earlier findings included 100 million to 130 million unique TCR beta sequences obtained from 150 million to 200 million T cells. General study results and limits: Some V segments could not be told apart, so they were left out, TRBV6-2 and TRBV6-3 among them.

The CDR3 has 16 residues. Germline assignment: CDR1 LGHNT and CDR2 FRNRAP. V shed 1 base, J shed 9 bases, and the junction held 7 bases outside the gene matches. As regards this clone: Antigen unknown.

The PCR used 60 Vbeta and 13 Jbeta primers. Method: immunoSEQ multiplex PCR; TCRdb's copy keeps in-frame clones and lacks some. The ten most abundant clones cover roughly an eighth of a sample with tens of thousands of clones. This TCR came from a man aged 18-30 years in good health and CMV-seropositive. The sequencing sample was made of PBMCs. The chain combines TRBV12-5 with TRBJ2-1, with TRBD2 matching over 12 bases. The CDR3 loop reads CASGLGLAGVRGEQFF. The CDR3 nucleotides read TGTGCTAGTGGTTTGGGACTAGCGGGAGTGAGGGGTGAGCAGTTCTTC.